These 3 T cell receptor beta chains were sequenced from one sample in a study of T cell changes during pregnancy in multiple sclerosis. The protocol was immunoSEQ multiplex PCR, while the TCRdb copy is restricted to in-frame clones and leaves out a portion. In the table there are 39,000 or so clones, less than 95% of which are singletons. This specimen was CD8+ T cells from peripheral blood mononuclear cells, taken in the first trimester of pregnancy. These receptor sequences come from a female donor with multiple sclerosis, enrolled in a pregnancy study.

The chain couples TRBV2 to TRBJ2-1; TRBD1 agrees at 9 bases. Germline CDR1 reads SNHLY; CDR2 reads FYNNEI. V lost 7 bases and J lost 4; bases outside the gene matches: 8. CDR3 length: 15 amino acids. Here the CDR3 reads CASTAGDRVYNEQFF. In DNA form, the CDR3 reads TGTGCCAGCACCGCGGGGGACAGGGTATACAATGAGCAGTTCTTC.

This chain links TRBV7-3 with TRBJ2-2; perhaps TRBD1 as D (6 bases). Germline CDR1 SGHTA, CDR2 FQGTGA. The V gene lost 5 bases and the J gene lost 5 bases, with 12 bases spanning the gap. CDR3 length: 14 amino acids. The CDR3 reads CASSADRSTGELFF. The CDR3 nucleotides read TGTGCCAGCAGCGCAGACAGGAGTACCGGGGAGCTGTTTTTT. The whole variable domain, filled in from reference TRBV7-3 and TRBJ2-2, reads GAGVSQTPSNKVTEKGKYVELRCDPISGHTALYWYRQSLGQGPEFLIYFQGTGAADDSGLPNDRFFAVRPEGSVSTLKIQRTERGDSAVYLCASSADRSTGELFFGEGSRLTVL.

The genes are TRBV6-5 and TRBJ2-3; 11 bases are a match to TRBD2. Germline CDR1 is MNHEY and CDR2 is SVGAGI. The CDR3 sequence is 15 residues long. After removal of 6 bases from V and 6 bases from J, the junction contained 8 bases not matched to a gene. This chain's CDR3 is CASSRLAGGRDTQYF. The CDR3 DNA reads TGTGCCAGCAGCCGTTTAGCGGGGGGGAGGGATACGCAGTATTTT.